This is a list of T cell receptor beta chains from one sample in a study of shared clonotypes between healthy human individuals. Produced via immunoSEQ multiplex PCR; TCRdb's table is partial and in-frame only. The sample contains around 1.6 million clones, roughly 98% of which appear only once. The sample was naive CD4+ T cells sorted from blood. These receptor sequences come from a man aged 30-40 years in good health. CDR3s include the opening cysteine and the closing phenylalanine or tryptophan. The order of the fields is J gene, V gene, CDR3 protein.

TRBJ2-7,TRBV15,CATSKEEISSYEQYF
TRBJ2-7,TRBV4-2,CASSQDPAGGYEQYF
TRBJ1-4,TRBV5-1,CASSLVAGSNEKLFF
TRBJ2-2,TRBV7-2,CASSHRLAGGDTGELFF
TRBJ2-3,TRBV4-3,CASSQSASGSTTDTQYF
TRBJ1-3,TRBV14,CASSQEGRGNTIYF
TRBJ2-2,TRBV19,CASSIQGSGELFF
TRBJ2-7,TRBV28,CASSFSTGTGGYYEQYF
TRBJ2-5,TRBV10-3,CAISGQGTETQYF
TRBJ2-7,TRBV5-6,CASSLRTGYWEQYF
TRBJ2-7,TRBV7-7,CASSSSRGGEQYF
TRBJ2-2,TRBV18,CASSPQGLAGPTGELFF
TRBJ1-1,TRBV6-1,CASTDRGGWTEAFF
TRBJ2-7,TRBV19,CASSTLAGVSNEQYF
TRBJ1-1,TRBV7-9,CASSLVGEAFF
TRBJ2-7,TRBV5-1,CASSQDYRGQSSYEQYF
TRBJ1-2,TRBV28,CASRLPAGGYTF
TRBJ1-4,TRBV28,CASTPMDRDYKKLFF
TRBJ2-2,TRBV7-7,CASSLTSGTTGELFF
TRBJ2-2,TRBV18,CASSPHANGLGELFF
TRBJ2-5,TRBV11-2,CASSVTSGPGQETQYF
TRBJ1-2,TRBV2,CASSQESGSNYGYTF
TRBJ1-5,TRBV2,CASSGVIQPQHF
TRBJ1-1,TRBV6-5,CASSSGGRWNTEAFF
TRBJ2-1,TRBV6-1,CASSEAPIRGEQFF
TRBJ2-7,TRBV9,CASSAGLAAYEQYF
TRBJ2-5,TRBV5-4,CASSAPGGRETQYF
TRBJ1-4,TRBV5-1,CASSLGPVNEKLFF
TRBJ2-2,TRBV18,CASSPPGPNTGELFF
TRBJ2-1,TRBV7-9,CASSFAGLAGAGEQFF
TRBJ2-3,TRBV10-1,CASSEYVGITMEHDTQYF
TRBJ2-7,TRBV27,CASSGAAWGLAGTYEQYF
TRBJ2-7,TRBV29-1,CSVLGDEAYEQYF
TRBJ2-7,TRBV9,CASSVVSSGAIYEQYF
TRBJ1-3,TRBV10-3,CAIRTDRGGRNTIYF
TRBJ2-7,TRBV5-5,CASSLEPHYEQYF
TRBJ2-5,TRBV9,CASSATSGRYGETQYF
TRBJ1-1,TRBV7-2,CASSPSRMNTEAFF
TRBJ2-3,TRBV18,CASSPRTGSTDTQYF
TRBJ2-3,TRBV2,CASRKETDTQYF
TRBJ2-1,TRBV5-5,CASSLGGSSYNEQFF
TRBJ1-1,TRBV7-6,CASSLGSGMHPNTEAFF
TRBJ2-3,TRBV11-2,CASSSDPGLAGAEDTQYF
TRBJ1-3,TRBV30,CAWSVGGTSGNTIYF
TRBJ1-2,TRBV5-1,CASSLASGGDDYGYTF
TRBJ1-5,TRBV19,CASSISGGGRGIQPQHF
TRBJ2-1,TRBV19,CASSIQGLRDEQFF
TRBJ1-5,TRBV5-1,CASSLDAAYQPQHF
TRBJ1-4,TRBV10-3,CAISDFGVKKLFF
TRBJ2-3,TRBV5-8,CASSLDVRQGSDTQYF
TRBJ2-7,TRBV7-8,CASSARDSSRLTAEQYF
TRBJ2-1,TRBV5-5,CASSAGPGNSYNEQFF
TRBJ2-7,TRBV9,CASSEWGSTGEQYF
TRBJ2-3,TRBV4-2,CASSQVASTDTQYF
TRBJ1-3,TRBV7-2,CASSTGTGAGNTIYF
TRBJ2-7,TRBV5-6,CASNSAGTVTIPSYEQYF
TRBJ2-7,TRBV5-1,CASSLALAGVAGEQYF
TRBJ1-1,TRBV29-1,CSVGGKARPEAFF
TRBJ2-3,TRBV5-1,CASSLVQLTDTQYF